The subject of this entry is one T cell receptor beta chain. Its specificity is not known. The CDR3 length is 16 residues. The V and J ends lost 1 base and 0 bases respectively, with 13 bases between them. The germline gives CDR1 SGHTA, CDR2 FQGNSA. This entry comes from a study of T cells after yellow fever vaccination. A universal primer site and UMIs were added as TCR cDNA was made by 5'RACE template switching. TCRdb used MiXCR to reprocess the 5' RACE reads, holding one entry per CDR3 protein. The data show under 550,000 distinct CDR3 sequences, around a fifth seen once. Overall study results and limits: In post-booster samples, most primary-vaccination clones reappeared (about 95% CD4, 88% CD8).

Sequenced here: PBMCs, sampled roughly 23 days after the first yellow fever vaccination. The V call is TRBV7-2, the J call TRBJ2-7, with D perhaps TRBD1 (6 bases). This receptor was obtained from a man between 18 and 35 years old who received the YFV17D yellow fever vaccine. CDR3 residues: CASSLVGLDSSYEQYF. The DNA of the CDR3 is TGTGCCAGCAGCTTAGTGGGGTTGGACAGCTCCTACGAGCAGTACTTC.